This T cell receptor beta chain was identified in a study of blood T cell repertoires in COVID-19. Turning to the study itself: The analysed material was cDNA or gDNA that came from T cells, B-cell-depleted T cells, or PBMCs.

The count of this clone is one. The germline V gene encodes CDR1 MDHEN and CDR2 SYDVKM. After removal of 5 bases from V and 2 bases from J, the junction contained 2 bases not matched to a gene. CDR3 length equals 14 residues. Assay used: immunoSEQ multiplex PCR; TCRdb lists only in-frame clones, some missing. The top ten hold around 20% of the sample, which has some 67,000 clones, roughly 87% seen once. Sample: peripheral blood. The rearrangement uses TRBV28 and TRBJ2-2, with TRBD2 identical over 7 bases. The sequence derives from a woman of 80 years or more with acute or convalescent COVID-19. The CDR3 is CASSGGVNTGELFF. In DNA, the CDR3 is TGTGCCAGCAGTGGGGGGGTAAACACCGGGGAGCTGTTTTTT.